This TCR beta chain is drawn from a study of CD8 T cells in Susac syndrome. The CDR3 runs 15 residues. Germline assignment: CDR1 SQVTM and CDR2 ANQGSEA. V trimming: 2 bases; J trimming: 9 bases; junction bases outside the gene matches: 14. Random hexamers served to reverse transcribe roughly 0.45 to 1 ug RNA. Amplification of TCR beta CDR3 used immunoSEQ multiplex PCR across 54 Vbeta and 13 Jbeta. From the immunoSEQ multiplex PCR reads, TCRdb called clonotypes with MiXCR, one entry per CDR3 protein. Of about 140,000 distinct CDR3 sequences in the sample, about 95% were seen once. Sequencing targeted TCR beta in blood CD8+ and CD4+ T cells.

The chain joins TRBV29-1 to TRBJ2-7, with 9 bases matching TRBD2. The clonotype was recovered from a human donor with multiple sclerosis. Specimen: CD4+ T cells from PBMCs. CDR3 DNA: TGCAGCGTTGAAAAGAGGTTAGCGGGAGTTCTCGGGCAGTACTTC. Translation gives CSVEKRLAGVLGQYF.